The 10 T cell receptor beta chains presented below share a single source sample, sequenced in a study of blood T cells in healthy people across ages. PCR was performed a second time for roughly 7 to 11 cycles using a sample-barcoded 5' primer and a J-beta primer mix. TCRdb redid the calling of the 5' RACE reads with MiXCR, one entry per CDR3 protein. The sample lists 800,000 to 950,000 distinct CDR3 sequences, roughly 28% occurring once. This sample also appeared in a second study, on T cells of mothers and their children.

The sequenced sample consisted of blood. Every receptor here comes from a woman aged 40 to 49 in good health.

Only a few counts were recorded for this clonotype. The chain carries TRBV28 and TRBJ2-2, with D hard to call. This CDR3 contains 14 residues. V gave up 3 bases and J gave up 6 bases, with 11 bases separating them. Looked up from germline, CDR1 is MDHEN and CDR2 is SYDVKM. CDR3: CASSLSVRAGELFF. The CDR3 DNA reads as TGTGCCAGCAGTTTGAGTGTAAGGGCCGGGGAGCTGTTTTTT.

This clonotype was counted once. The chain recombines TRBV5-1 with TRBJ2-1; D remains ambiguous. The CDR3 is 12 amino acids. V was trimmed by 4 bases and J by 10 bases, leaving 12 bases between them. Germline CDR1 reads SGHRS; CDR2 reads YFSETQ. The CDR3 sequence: CASSPVPYEQFF. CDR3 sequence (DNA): TGCGCCAGCAGCCCCGTCCCCTACGAGCAGTTCTTC. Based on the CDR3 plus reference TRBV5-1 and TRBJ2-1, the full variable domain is KAGVTQTPRYLIKTRGQQVTLSCSPISGHRSVSWYQQTPGQGLQFLFEYFSETQRNKGNFPGRFSGRQFSNSRSEMNVSTLELGDSALYLCASSPVPYEQFFGPGTRLTVL.

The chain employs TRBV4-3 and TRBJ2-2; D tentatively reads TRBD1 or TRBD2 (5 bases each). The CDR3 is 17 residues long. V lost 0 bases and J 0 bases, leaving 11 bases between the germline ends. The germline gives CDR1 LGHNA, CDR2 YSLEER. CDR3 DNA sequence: TGCGCCAGCAGCCAAGAACCGGGGCGCTCGAACACCGGGGAGCTGTTTTTT. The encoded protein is CASSQEPGRSNTGELFF.

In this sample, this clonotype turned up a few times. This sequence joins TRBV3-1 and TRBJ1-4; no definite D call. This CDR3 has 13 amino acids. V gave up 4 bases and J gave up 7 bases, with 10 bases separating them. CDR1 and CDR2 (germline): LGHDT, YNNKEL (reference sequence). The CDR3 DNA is TGTGCCAGCAGCCCCCGGCGGGGTGAAAAACTGTTTTTT. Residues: CASSPRRGEKLFF.

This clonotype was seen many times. The CDR3 DNA reads as TGTGCCAGCAAAGTTCTATCCGAGCAGTACTTC. It specifies CASKVLSEQYF. The chain carries TRBV2 and TRBJ2-7; no clear D. CDR1 is SNHLY and CDR2 is FYNNEI in the germline V gene. The V gene lost 7 bases and the J gene lost 6 bases, with 10 bases spanning the gap. The CDR3 consists of 11 residues.

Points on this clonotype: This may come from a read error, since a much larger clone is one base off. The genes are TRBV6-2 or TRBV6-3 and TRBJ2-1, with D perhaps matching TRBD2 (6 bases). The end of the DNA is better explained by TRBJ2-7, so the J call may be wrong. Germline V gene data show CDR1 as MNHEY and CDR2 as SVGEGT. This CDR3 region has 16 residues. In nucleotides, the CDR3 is TGTGCCAGCAAGGGGACTCTCTTCTCCTCCTACAATGAGCAGTACTTC. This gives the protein CASKGTLFSSYNEQYF.

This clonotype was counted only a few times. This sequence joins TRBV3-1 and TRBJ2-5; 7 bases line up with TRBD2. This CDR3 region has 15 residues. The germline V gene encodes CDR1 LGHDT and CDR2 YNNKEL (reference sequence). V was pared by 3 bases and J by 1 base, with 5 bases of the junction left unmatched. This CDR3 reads CASSQRTGGQETQYF. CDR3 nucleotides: TGTGCCAGCAGCCAGAGGACGGGGGGCCAAGAGACCCAGTACTTC.

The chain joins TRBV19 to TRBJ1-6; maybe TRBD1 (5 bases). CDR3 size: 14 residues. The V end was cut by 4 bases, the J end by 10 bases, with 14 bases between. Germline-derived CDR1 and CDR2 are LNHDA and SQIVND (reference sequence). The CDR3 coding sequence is TGTGCCAGTAGTACAACCGACAGCAGGTCACCCCTCCACTTT. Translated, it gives CASSTTDSRSPLHF.

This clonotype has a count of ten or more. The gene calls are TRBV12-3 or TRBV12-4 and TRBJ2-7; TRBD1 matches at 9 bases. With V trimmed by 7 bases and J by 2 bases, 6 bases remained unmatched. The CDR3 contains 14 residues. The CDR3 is CASTPGTGTYEQYF. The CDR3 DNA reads TGTGCCAGCACTCCCGGGACAGGGACCTACGAGCAGTACTTC.

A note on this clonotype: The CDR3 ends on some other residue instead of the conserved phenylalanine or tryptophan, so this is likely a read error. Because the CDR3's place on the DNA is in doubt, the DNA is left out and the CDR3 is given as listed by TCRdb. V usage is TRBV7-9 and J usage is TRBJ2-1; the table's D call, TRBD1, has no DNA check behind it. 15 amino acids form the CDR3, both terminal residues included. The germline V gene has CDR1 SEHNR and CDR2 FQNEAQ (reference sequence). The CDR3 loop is CASSLAGTGYNERFS.